The T cell receptor (beta chain) described here comes from a study of OX40 agonist ivuxolimab in advanced cancers. Study-level information: Mean age 60 years, range about 20 to 90; approximately 83% male. Study-wide results and limits: Compared with others, partial responders at 0.1-3.0 mg/kg displayed clonal expansion among the lowest. The antigen specificity of the peripheral T cells (those that were expanded) was not determined.

Method: immunoSEQ multiplex PCR; TCRdb's copy keeps in-frame clones and lacks some. In the table there are approximately 81,000 clones, 88% of which are singletons. Germline CDR1 is SGHTS and CDR2 is YDEGEE. V shed 4 bases, J shed 2 bases, and the junction held 17 bases outside the gene matches. The CDR3 spans 18 residues. As regards this clone: Its antigen is undetermined.

This sequence was found in an adult with an advanced solid tumor such as melanoma, head and neck, liver or kidney cancer. Sequencing was performed on CD4+ or CD8+ T cells sorted from blood, taken in a trial of the OX40 agonist ivuxolimab. V and J are TRBV5-8 and TRBJ2-7, with 8 bases aligning to TRBD1. CDR3 protein: CASSPLGRGPSGAYEQYF. CDR3 in DNA: TGTGCCAGCAGCCCCCTGGGCAGGGGGCCCTCAGGGGCCTACGAGCAGTACTTC.